This entry is about one TCR beta chain. What it recognizes is unknown. This sample was included in a study of T cell responses to AZD1222 COVID-19 vaccine. Study observations and caveats: Researchers report vaccine-associated CD4 TCRs spanning spike, with dominance at 160-218 and 743-854. Nearly half of the spike-specific TCRs reportedly recognize variant regions that carry no mutations. Vaccination with two AZD1222 doses was followed by a rise in Spike-specific TCR breadth and depth. Possibly, clonal diversity was underestimated; donors were largely white British and included more females.

The CDR3 is made up of 16 amino acids. Trimming removed 5 bases from V and 0 bases from J, with 15 bases in between. CDR1 SEHNR and CDR2 FQNEAQ come from the germline V gene (reference sequence). The assay was immunoSEQ multiplex PCR, and TCRdb's table has in-frame clones only and misses some. The table has some 84,000 clones, roughly 85% seen once; the top ten hold approximately 10%. The chain recombines TRBV7-9 with TRBJ2-3, with D perhaps TRBD2 (6 bases). The sequences come from peripheral blood, collected 28 days after the second AZD1222 dose. The source is an adult who received the AZD1222 COVID-19 vaccine. The CDR3 region has the DNA TGTGCCAGCAGCCCCCGGGCTAGCGCGAGCACAGATACGCAGTATTTT. Translated, it gives CASSPRASASTDTQYF.